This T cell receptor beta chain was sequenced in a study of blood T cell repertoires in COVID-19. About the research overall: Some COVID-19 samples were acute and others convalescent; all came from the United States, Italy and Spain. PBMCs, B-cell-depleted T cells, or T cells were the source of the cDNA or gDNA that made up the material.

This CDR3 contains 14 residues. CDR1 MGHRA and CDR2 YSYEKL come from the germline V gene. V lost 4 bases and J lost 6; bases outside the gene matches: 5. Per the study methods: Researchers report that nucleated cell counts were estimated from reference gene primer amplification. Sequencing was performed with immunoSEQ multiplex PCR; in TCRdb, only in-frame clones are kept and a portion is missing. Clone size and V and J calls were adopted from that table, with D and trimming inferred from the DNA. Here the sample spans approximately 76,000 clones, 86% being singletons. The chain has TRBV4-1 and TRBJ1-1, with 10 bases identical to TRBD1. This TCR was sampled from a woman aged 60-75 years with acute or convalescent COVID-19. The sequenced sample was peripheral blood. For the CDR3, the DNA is TGCGCCAGCAGCCCCAGCGACAGGGGGCCTGAAGCTTTCTTT. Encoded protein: CASSPSDRGPEAFF.